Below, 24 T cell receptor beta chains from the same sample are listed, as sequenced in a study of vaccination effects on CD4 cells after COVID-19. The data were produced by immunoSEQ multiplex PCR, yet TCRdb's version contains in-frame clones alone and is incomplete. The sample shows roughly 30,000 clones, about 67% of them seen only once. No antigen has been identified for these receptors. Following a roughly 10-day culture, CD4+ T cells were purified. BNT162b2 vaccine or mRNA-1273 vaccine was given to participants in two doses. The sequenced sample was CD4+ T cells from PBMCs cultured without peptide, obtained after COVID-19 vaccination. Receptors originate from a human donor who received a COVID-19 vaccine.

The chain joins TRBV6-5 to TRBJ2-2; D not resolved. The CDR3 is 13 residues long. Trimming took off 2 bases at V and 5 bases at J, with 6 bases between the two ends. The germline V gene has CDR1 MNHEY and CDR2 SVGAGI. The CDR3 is CASSYPGTGELFF. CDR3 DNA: TGTGCCAGCAGTTACCCCGGTACCGGGGAGCTGTTTTTT.

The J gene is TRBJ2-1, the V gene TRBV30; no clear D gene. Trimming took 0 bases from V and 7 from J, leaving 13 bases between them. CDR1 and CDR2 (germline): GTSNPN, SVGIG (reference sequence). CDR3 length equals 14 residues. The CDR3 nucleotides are TGTGCCTGGAGTGTATCGTCCTACAGAAATGAGCAGTTCTTC. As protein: CAWSVSSYRNEQFF.

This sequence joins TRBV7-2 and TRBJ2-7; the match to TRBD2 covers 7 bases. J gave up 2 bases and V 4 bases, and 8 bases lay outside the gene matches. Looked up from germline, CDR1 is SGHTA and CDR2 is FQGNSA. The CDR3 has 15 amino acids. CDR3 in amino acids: CASSYTPGTTYEQYF. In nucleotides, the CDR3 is TGTGCCAGCAGCTACACCCCCGGGACTACCTACGAGCAGTACTTC.

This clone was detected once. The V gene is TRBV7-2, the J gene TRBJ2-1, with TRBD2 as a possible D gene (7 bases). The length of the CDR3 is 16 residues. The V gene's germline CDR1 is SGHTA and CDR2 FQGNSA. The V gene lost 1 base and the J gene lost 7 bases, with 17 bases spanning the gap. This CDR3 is CASSLVSGGPGNEQFF. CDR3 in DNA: TGTGCCAGCAGCTTAGTTTCCGGGGGGCCAGGTAATGAGCAGTTCTTC. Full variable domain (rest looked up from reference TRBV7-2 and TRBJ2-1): GAGVSQSPSNKVTEKGKDVELRCDPISGHTALYWYRQSLGQGLEFLIYFQGNSAPDKSGLPSDRFSAERTGGSVSTLTIQRTQQEDSAVYLCASSLVSGGPGNEQFFGPGTRLTVL.

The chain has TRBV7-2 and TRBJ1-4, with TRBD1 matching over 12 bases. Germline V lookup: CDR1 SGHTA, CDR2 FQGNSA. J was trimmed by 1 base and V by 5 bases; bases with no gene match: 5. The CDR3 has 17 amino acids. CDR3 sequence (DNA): TGTGCCAGCAGCAGGGACAGGGGGCTAGGAACTAATGAAAAACTGTTTTTT. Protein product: CASSRDRGLGTNEKLFF.

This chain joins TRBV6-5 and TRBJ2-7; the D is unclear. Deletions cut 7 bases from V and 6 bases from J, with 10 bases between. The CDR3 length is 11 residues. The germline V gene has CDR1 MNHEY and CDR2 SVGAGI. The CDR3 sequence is CASTSSLEQYF. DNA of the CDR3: TGTGCCAGCACCTCCTCTCTCGAGCAGTACTTC.

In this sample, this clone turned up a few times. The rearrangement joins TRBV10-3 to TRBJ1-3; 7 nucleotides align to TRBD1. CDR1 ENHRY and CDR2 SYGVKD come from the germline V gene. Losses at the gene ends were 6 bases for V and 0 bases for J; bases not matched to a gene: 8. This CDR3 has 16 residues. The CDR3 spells CAIRIGGKNSGNTIYF. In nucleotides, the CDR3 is TGTGCCATCAGGATAGGGGGCAAGAACTCTGGAAACACCATATATTTT.

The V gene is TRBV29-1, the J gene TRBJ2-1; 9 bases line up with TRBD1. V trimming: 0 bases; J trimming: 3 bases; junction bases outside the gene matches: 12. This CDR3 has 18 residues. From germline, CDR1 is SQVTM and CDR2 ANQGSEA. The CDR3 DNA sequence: TGCAGCGTTGAAGATGGGCTCAGGGGACAGGGATTCTACAATGAGCAGTTCTTC. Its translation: CSVEDGLRGQGFYNEQFF.

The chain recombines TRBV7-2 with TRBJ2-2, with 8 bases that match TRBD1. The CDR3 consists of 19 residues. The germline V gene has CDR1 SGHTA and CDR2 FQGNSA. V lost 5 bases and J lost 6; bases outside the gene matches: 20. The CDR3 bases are TGTGCCAGCAGCCCGACGTGGGCTTGGCGGACAGGGTACCCCGGGGAGCTGTTTTTT. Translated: CASSPTWAWRTGYPGELFF. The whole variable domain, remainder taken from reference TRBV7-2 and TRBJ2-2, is GAGVSQSPSNKVTEKGKDVELRCDPISGHTALYWYRQSLGQGLEFLIYFQGNSAPDKSGLPSDRFSAERTGGSVSTLTIQRTQQEDSAVYLCASSPTWAWRTGYPGELFFGEGSRLTVL.

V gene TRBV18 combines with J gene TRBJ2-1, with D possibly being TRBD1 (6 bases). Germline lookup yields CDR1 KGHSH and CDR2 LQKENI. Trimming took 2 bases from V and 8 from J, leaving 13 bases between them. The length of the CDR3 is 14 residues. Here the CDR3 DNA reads TGTGCCAGCTCACCAGTATCTACAGGGTATGAGCAGTTCTTC. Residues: CASSPVSTGYEQFF.

The CDR3 here is CASSPETGWYGYTF. The CDR3 nucleotides are TGTGCCAGCTCACCTGAGACAGGGTGGTATGGCTACACCTTC. V is TRBV18 and J is TRBJ1-2, with 7 bases aligning to TRBD1. Trimming removed 3 bases from V and 5 bases from J; junction bases left unmatched: 6. Germline lookup yields CDR1 KGHSH and CDR2 LQKENI. This CDR3 spans 14 amino acids.

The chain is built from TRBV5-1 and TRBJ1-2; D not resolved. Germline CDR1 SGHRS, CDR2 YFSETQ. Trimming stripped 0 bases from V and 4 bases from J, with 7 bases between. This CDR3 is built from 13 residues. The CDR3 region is CASSLDGFYGYTF. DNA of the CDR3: TGCGCCAGCAGCTTGGACGGCTTCTATGGCTACACCTTC.

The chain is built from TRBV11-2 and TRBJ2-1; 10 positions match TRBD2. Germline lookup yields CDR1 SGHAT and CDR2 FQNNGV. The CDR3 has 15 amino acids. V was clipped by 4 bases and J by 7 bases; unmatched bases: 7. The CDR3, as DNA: TGTGCCAGCAGCTCTCTAGCGGGAGTGGGTAATGAGCAGTTCTTC. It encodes CASSSLAGVGNEQFF.

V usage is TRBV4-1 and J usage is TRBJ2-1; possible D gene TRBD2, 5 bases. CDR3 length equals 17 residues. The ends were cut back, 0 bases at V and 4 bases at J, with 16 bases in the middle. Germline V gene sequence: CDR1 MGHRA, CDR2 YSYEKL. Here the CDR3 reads CASSQDRARARYNEQFF. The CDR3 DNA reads TGCGCCAGCAGCCAAGATAGGGCGAGGGCTAGATACAATGAGCAGTTCTTC.

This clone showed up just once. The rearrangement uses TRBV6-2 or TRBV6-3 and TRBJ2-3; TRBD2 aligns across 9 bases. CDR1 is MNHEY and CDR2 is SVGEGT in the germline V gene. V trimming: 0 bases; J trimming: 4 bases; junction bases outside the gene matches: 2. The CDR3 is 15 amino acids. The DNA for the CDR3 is TGTGCCAGCAGTTACTCGAGACTAGCGGCAGATACGCAGTATTTT. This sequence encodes CASSYSRLAADTQYF.

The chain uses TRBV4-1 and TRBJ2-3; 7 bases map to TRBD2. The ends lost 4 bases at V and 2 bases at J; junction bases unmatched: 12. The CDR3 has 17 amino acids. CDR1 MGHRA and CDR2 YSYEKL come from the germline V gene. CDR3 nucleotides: TGCGCCAGCAGCCCCCGGCGGCTAGCGGCGAACACAGATACGCAGTATTTT. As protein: CASSPRRLAANTDTQYF.

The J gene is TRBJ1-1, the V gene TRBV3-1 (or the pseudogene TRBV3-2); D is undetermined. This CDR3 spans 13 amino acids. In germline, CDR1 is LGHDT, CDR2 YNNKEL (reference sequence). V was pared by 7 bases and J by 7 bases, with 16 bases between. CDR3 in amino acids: CASTPRSLGEAFF. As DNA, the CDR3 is TGTGCCAGCACTCCACGGTCTCTCGGTGAAGCTTTCTTT.

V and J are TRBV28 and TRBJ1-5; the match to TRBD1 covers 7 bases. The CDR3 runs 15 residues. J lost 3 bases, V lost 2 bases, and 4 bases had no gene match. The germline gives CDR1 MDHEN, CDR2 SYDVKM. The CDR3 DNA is TGTGCCAGCAGTTTAGGCGGGACAGACAATCAGCCCCAGCATTTT. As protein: CASSLGGTDNQPQHF.

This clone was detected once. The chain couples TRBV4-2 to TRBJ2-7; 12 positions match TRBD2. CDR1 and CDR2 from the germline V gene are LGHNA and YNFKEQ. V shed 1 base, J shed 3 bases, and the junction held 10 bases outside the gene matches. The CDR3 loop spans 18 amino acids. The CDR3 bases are TGTGCCAGCAGCCAAGCCGCAGGACTAGCGGGGACAAACTACGAGCAGTACTTC. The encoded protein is CASSQAAGLAGTNYEQYF.

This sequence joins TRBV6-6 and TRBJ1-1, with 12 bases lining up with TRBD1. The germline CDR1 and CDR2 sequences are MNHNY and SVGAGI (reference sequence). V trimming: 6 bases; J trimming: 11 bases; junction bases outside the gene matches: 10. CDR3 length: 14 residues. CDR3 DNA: TGTGCCAGCAGACACCGGGACAGGGGGCGCGGGGCTTTCTTT. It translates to CASRHRDRGRGAFF.

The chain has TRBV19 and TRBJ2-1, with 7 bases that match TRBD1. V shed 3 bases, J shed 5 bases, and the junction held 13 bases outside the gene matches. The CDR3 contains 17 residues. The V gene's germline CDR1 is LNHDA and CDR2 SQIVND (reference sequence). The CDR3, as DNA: TGTGCCAGTAGTATTCAGCAACTGACAGGGAAAAACAATGAGCAGTTCTTC. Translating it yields CASSIQQLTGKNNEQFF. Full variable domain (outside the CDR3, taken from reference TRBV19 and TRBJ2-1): DGGITQSPKYLFRKEGQNVTLSCEQNLNHDAMYWYRQDPGQGLRLIYYSQIVNDFQKGDIAEGYSVSREKKESFPLTVTSAQKNPTAFYLCASSIQQLTGKNNEQFFGPGTRLTVL.

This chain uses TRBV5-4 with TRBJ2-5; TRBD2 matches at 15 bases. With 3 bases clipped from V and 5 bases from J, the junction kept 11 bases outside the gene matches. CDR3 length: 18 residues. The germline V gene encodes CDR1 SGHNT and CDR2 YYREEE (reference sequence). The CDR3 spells CASSWGGTSGGLSETQYF. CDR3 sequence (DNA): TGTGCCAGCAGCTGGGGCGGGACTAGCGGGGGGCTGTCGGAGACCCAGTACTTC.

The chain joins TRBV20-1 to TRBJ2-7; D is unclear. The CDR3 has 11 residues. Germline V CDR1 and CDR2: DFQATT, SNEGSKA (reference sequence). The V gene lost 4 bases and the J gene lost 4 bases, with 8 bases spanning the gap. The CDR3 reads CSAIGKYEQYF. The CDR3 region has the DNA TGCAGTGCTATAGGTAAATACGAGCAGTACTTC.

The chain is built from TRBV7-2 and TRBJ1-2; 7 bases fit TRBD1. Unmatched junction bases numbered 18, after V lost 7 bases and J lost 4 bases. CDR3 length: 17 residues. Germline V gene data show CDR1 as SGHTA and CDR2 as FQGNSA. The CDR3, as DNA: TGTGCCAGCACTGGATCCGGTGTGAAGGACAGGCCCTATGGCTACACCTTC. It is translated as CASTGSGVKDRPYGYTF.